This is a list of T cell receptor beta chains from one sample in a study of human T cells and chemical hapten exposure. TCRdb fed the RACE reads into MiXCR, producing one record per CDR3 protein. This table has around 200,000 distinct CDR3 sequences, about 22% appearing once. Sequenced material: whole blood, taken in connection with sensitization to the hapten diphenylcyclopropenone (DPC). The receptor source for this set is a woman aged 40 to 50 with alopecia areata. Some clones in this sample may be carry-over from other donors' samples. Each CDR3 is given with its conserved first and last residue. D genes are given only for firm matches. Rows may omit the clone size; those that give it use once, few, many or a size class.

>.|TRBV29-1|TRBJ2-1|.
TGCAGCGTTGAAGTTAGCCGCGACAATGAGCAGTTCTTC
CSVEVSRDNEQFF
>few|TRBV3-1|TRBJ2-5|.
TGTGCCAGCAGCCGGACATACCAAGAGAGCCAGTACTTC
CASSRTYQESQYF
>.|TRBV28|TRBJ2-1|.
TGTGCCAGCAGCACCCCTAGCGCCAGCTCCTACAATGAGCAGTTCTTC
CASSTPSASSYNEQFF
>few|TRBV11-2|TRBJ1-4|.
TGTGCCAGCAGCTTAGGAGGGCTTTGGAGGGCCCGTAATGAAAAACTGTTTTTT
CASSLGGLWRARNEKLFF
>.|TRBV7-8|TRBJ1-2|.
TGTGCCAGCGGCTCGATGCGGGGGAATGGCTACACCTTC
CASGSMRGNGYTF
>.|TRBV11-2|TRBJ2-7|TRBD2
TGTGCCAGCAGCCCGGGACTAGCGCCGCGGGAGCAGTACTTC
CASSPGLAPREQYF
>few|TRBV27|TRBJ2-2|.
TGTGCCAGCAGTTTACTCGCGGCAGGGGTTAACACCGGGGAGCTGTTTTTT
CASSLLAAGVNTGELFF
>.|TRBV7-9|TRBJ1-2|.
TGTGCCAGCAGCTTAGAATTGACAGGACTATATGGCTACACCTTC
CASSLELTGLYGYTF
>many|TRBV20-1|TRBJ2-7|.
TGCAGCGCTAGAGGGGGAAACGAGCAGTACTTC
CSARGGNEQYF
>few|TRBV5-6|TRBJ2-7|.
TGTGCCAGCAGAAGGAGCTCCTACGAGCAGTACTTC
CASRRSSYEQYF
>few|TRBV6-1|TRBJ2-2|TRBD1
TGTGCCAGCAGAAAACAGGGGGCGACCGGGGAGCTGTTTTTT
CASRKQGATGELFF
>.|TRBV2|TRBJ1-2|TRBD1
TGTGCCAGCAGTGACGGCGTGACAGGGAACTATGGCTACACCTTC
CASSDGVTGNYGYTF
>few|TRBV29-1|TRBJ2-5|TRBD2
TGCAGCGTTGATCGGGGGGACCAAGAGACCCAGTACTTC
CSVDRGDQETQYF
>once|TRBV12-3/TRBV12-4|TRBJ1-4|TRBD1
TGTGCCAGCAGCCAGGACAGGGCGGGAACTAATGAAAAACTGTTTTTT
CASSQDRAGTNEKLFF
>.|TRBV7-2|TRBJ1-2|.
TGTGCCAGCAGCTTAGGTCAGGGGAGAGGCTACACCTTC
CASSLGQGRGYTF
>.|TRBV10-3|TRBJ2-3|TRBD2
TGTGCCATCAGTGGACTAGCGTCTAGCACAGATACGCAGTATTTT
CAISGLASSTDTQYF
>few|TRBV18|TRBJ2-3|.
TGTGCCAGCTCACCCGCACCCCCCGCAGATACGCAGTATTTT
CASSPAPPADTQYF
>few|TRBV9|TRBJ2-5|.
TGTGCCAGCAGCGTAGAATCCGAGACCCAGTACTTC
CASSVESETQYF
>.|TRBV10-3|TRBJ1-1|TRBD1
TGTGCCATCAGCCAAGGGGACAGCGGGAACACTGAAGCTTTCTTT
CAISQGDSGNTEAFF
>.|TRBV3-1|TRBJ2-1|TRBD1
TGTGCCAGCAGCCCGTCCCGGGACAGGGACTATGAGCAGTTCTTC
CASSPSRDRDYEQFF
>.|TRBV9|TRBJ2-7|TRBD2
TGTGCCAGCAGCGTAGCAGCGGGGGTCTCCTACGAGCAGTACTTC
CASSVAAGVSYEQYF
>.|TRBV6-6|TRBJ1-1|TRBD1
TGTGCCAGCAGTTACGACAGGGTGACTGAAGCTTTCTTT
CASSYDRVTEAFF
>.|TRBV9|TRBJ2-3|TRBD1
TGTGCCAGCAGCCCCTGGACAGGGGCCCGGTTAAGCACAGATACGCAGTATTTT
CASSPWTGARLSTDTQYF
>few|TRBV25-1|TRBJ1-1|.
TGTGCCAGCAGTGCCGAGGGGGGGGTCCCTGAAGCTTTCTTT
CASSAEGGVPEAFF
>few|TRBV21-1|TRBJ1-2|.
TGTGCCAGCAGCAGTGGGGGCCGGGAAGGCTACACCTTC
CASSSGGREGYTF
>.|TRBV4-2|TRBJ2-1|TRBD2
TGTGCCAGCAGCCGATGGACCTCCGAGCGGGAGCTCTACAATGAGCAGTTCTTC
CASSRWTSERELYNEQFF
>.|TRBV18|TRBJ1-4|.
TGTGCCAGCTCACCCCCCCGGGAGAGGGAAAAACTGTTTTTT
CASSPPREREKLFF
>few|TRBV7-2|TRBJ2-7|TRBD1
TGTGCCAGCAGCTTAGGGGACAGGGACTACGAGCAGTACTTC
CASSLGDRDYEQYF
>once|TRBV5-1|TRBJ1-3|.
TGCGCCAGCAGCTTGGTAGGGTCTGGAAACACCATATATTTT
CASSLVGSGNTIYF
>few|TRBV5-5|TRBJ1-1|.
TGTGCCAGCAGCGGAGACTTTGGGGGTTTCGCTGAAGCTTTCTTT
CASSGDFGGFAEAFF
>.|TRBV9|TRBJ2-7|TRBD1
TGTGCCAGCAGCGTGGGGACAGGGGAGCCCTCCTACGAGCAGTACTTC
CASSVGTGEPSYEQYF
>.|TRBV7-2|TRBJ2-3|TRBD2
TGTGCCAGCAGCTCCCCCGGACTAGCAAAGGATACGCAGTATTTT
CASSSPGLAKDTQYF
>.|TRBV29-1|TRBJ2-1|TRBD1
TGCAGCTCAAGCACGGGACAGGGTAATGAGCAGTTCTTC
CSSSTGQGNEQFF
>few|TRBV28|TRBJ1-1|.
TGTGCCACCTACCGGCAGCAAGACACTGAAGCTTTCTTT
CATYRQQDTEAFF
>few|TRBV28|TRBJ2-3|TRBD2
TGTGCCAGCAGTTTTGCTAGCGGACCCAGGGCAGATACGCAGTATTTT
CASSFASGPRADTQYF
>.|TRBV5-1|TRBJ1-4|.
TGCGCCAGCAGCTTTGGAGGATTTGCAACTAATGAAAAACTGTTTTTT
CASSFGGFATNEKLFF